The rows below give T cell receptor beta chains drawn from one sample of a study of T cell responses to AZD1222 COVID-19 vaccine. Clones were sequenced by immunoSEQ multiplex PCR, and TCRdb holds only the in-frame ones, with some missing. The table has approximately 140,000 clones, 90% to 95% seen once; the top ten hold roughly 4%. The sample was peripheral blood, taken 28 days after the second AZD1222 dose. Receptor source: an adult who received the AZD1222 COVID-19 vaccine. Each CDR3 is given with its conserved first and last residue. The order of the fields is CDR3 protein, D gene, V gene. A D gene is named only where the DNA matches it firmly.

cdr3_aa: CAVRGDQETQYF
d_call: NA
v_call: TRBV10-3

cdr3_aa: CASSWGQGFYEQYF
d_call: TRBD1
v_call: TRBV5-5

cdr3_aa: CASTTGYNTGELFF
d_call: NA
v_call: TRBV27

cdr3_aa: CASSLVGTEQYF
d_call: NA
v_call: TRBV5-4

cdr3_aa: CASSPETSGSGETQYF
d_call: TRBD2
v_call: TRBV18

cdr3_aa: CSVKPGQGADSPLHF
d_call: TRBD1
v_call: TRBV29-1

cdr3_aa: CASSVAGASGNTIYF
d_call: NA
v_call: TRBV9

cdr3_aa: CASSQVGRTNEQFF
d_call: NA
v_call: TRBV14

cdr3_aa: CSARDFREAFF
d_call: NA
v_call: TRBV20-1

cdr3_aa: CASSEQASLSPYEQYF
d_call: NA
v_call: TRBV9

cdr3_aa: CASSASGQGDSPLHF
d_call: TRBD1
v_call: TRBV5-1

cdr3_aa: CASSPRGEFGGYEQYF
d_call: NA
v_call: TRBV5-1

cdr3_aa: CASRREEVAFF
d_call: TRBD2
v_call: TRBV27

cdr3_aa: CASSLNGGAGETDTQYF
d_call: TRBD2
v_call: TRBV11-3

cdr3_aa: CSVTGTPTEAFF
d_call: NA
v_call: TRBV29-1

cdr3_aa: CASSSSGPLGPNEQFF
d_call: NA
v_call: TRBV28

cdr3_aa: CASSLEGQGPRGRKLFF
d_call: NA
v_call: TRBV13

cdr3_aa: CASSQGPGLWETQYF
d_call: TRBD2
v_call: TRBV4-1

cdr3_aa: CASSQGAPGQGSHSYEQYF
d_call: TRBD1
v_call: TRBV4-1

cdr3_aa: CASSSTAGQGSHALHF
d_call: TRBD1
v_call: TRBV5-1

cdr3_aa: CASRAGGGFPGYTF
d_call: NA
v_call: TRBV27

cdr3_aa: CSANDRAGANVLTF
d_call: TRBD1
v_call: TRBV29-1

cdr3_aa: CASSRLEVGGDTQYF
d_call: NA
v_call: TRBV5-6

cdr3_aa: CASNPGQGASGYTF
d_call: TRBD1
v_call: TRBV6-4

cdr3_aa: CASSLTGRSEQYF
d_call: NA
v_call: TRBV6-5

cdr3_aa: CSVETDRAFYNEQFF
d_call: TRBD1
v_call: TRBV29-1

cdr3_aa: CASTQMTEAFF
d_call: NA
v_call: TRBV6-6

cdr3_aa: CASSYTPQSSYEQYF
d_call: NA
v_call: TRBV7-6

cdr3_aa: CASSQEGDSSYEQYF
d_call: NA
v_call: TRBV4-3

cdr3_aa: CSGSTDTQYF
d_call: NA
v_call: TRBV19

cdr3_aa: CASSSRTGSYEQYF
d_call: TRBD1
v_call: TRBV11-2

cdr3_aa: CASSFDRGWGYTF
d_call: NA
v_call: TRBV7-2

cdr3_aa: CASSPPGPLDYGYTF
d_call: NA
v_call: TRBV18

cdr3_aa: CAISESNRRNTIYF
d_call: NA
v_call: TRBV10-3

cdr3_aa: CASSQDRGRANTEAFF
d_call: NA
v_call: TRBV4-1

cdr3_aa: CASSLANLGHGELFF
d_call: NA
v_call: TRBV7-6

cdr3_aa: CASSQDRGDSYEQYF
d_call: NA
v_call: TRBV4-3

cdr3_aa: CASSKGQIRGTNEKLFF
d_call: NA
v_call: TRBV3-1/TRBV3-2

cdr3_aa: CASSFLGENTEAFF
d_call: NA
v_call: TRBV27

cdr3_aa: CASSLGQGAFYEQYF
d_call: TRBD1
v_call: TRBV7-9

cdr3_aa: CASSSRGGVANYGYTF
d_call: NA
v_call: TRBV5-8

cdr3_aa: CASSLGVGSGTGELFF
d_call: NA
v_call: TRBV11-2

cdr3_aa: CASTATGGNQPQHF
d_call: NA
v_call: TRBV6-5

cdr3_aa: CASSMTDYGYTF
d_call: NA
v_call: TRBV19

cdr3_aa: CASSLSGRYSGNTIYF
d_call: NA
v_call: TRBV27

cdr3_aa: CASRGREETQYF
d_call: NA
v_call: TRBV7-9

cdr3_aa: CASSYPGTGARLEKLFF
d_call: TRBD1
v_call: TRBV6-2/TRBV6-3

cdr3_aa: CASSPSGRGPDTQYF
d_call: NA
v_call: TRBV28

cdr3_aa: CASRDRAKEKLFF
d_call: TRBD1
v_call: TRBV28

cdr3_aa: CAFSGTEYNEQFF
d_call: TRBD1
v_call: TRBV2

cdr3_aa: CASSYWVGETQYF
d_call: NA
v_call: TRBV2

cdr3_aa: CASSILEAQPQHF
d_call: NA
v_call: TRBV12-3/TRBV12-4